One sample yielded the 20 T cell receptor beta chains listed below, sequenced in a study of OX40 agonist ivuxolimab in advanced cancers. Only in-frame clones appear in the TCRdb table, and some are missing; sequencing was by immunoSEQ multiplex PCR. The table has around 50,000 clones, 80% to 90% seen once. The sample was CD4+ or CD8+ T cells sorted from blood, taken in a trial of the OX40 agonist ivuxolimab. The receptors derive from an adult with an advanced solid tumor such as melanoma, head and neck, liver or kidney cancer.

This chain joins TRBV19 and TRBJ2-3; the D gene is possibly TRBD2 (6 bases). CDR1 LNHDA and CDR2 SQIVND come from the germline V gene (reference sequence). The CDR3 extends over 16 amino acids. The germline V and J ends were trimmed by 5 bases and 0 bases, with 15 bases remaining between them. CDR3 DNA: TGTGCCAGTAGTCCCCGACTAGGGCCTAGCACAGATACGCAGTATTTT. Encoded protein: CASSPRLGPSTDTQYF.

CDR3 amino acids: CASSIDGGASYNEQFF. The CDR3 DNA follows: TGTGCCAGTAGTATTGATGGGGGGGCCTCCTACAATGAGCAGTTCTTC. V is TRBV19 and J is TRBJ2-1; weak D call: TRBD2 (7 bases). The CDR3 sequence is 16 residues long. Germline V CDR1 and CDR2: LNHDA, SQIVND (reference sequence). Trimming left V 3 bases short and J 0 bases short, with 12 bases between.

This CDR3 reads CASSVQPPSGGAWFEQYF. CDR3 bases: TGCGCCAGCAGCGTTCAACCACCTAGCGGGGGGGCTTGGTTCGAGCAGTACTTC. The chain couples TRBV5-1 to TRBJ2-7; 12 bases agree with TRBD2. This CDR3 is 18 amino acids long. V lost 4 bases and J lost 6; bases outside the gene matches: 17. CDR1 SGHRS and CDR2 YFSETQ come from the germline V gene.

The J gene is TRBJ1-4, the V gene TRBV6-1, with 11 bases fitting TRBD1. There are 14 residues in the CDR3. V gave up 4 bases and J gave up 7 bases; unmatched junction bases: 2. Germline loops: CDR1 MNHNS, CDR2 SASEGT. In DNA, the CDR3 is TGTGCCAGCAGTGCCGGGACAGGGGGTGAAAAACTGTTTTTT. Its protein product is CASSAGTGGEKLFF.

V is TRBV28 and J is TRBJ2-1, with 9 bases lining up with TRBD1. After removal of 1 base from V and 6 bases from J, the junction contained 7 bases not matched to a gene. Per germline, CDR1 MDHEN and CDR2 SYDVKM. The length of the CDR3 is 16 residues. CDR3 residues: CASSLLGTGRINEQFF. In DNA, the CDR3 is TGTGCCAGCAGTTTATTGGGGACAGGGCGCATCAATGAGCAGTTCTTC.

J is TRBJ2-7 and V is TRBV5-1; 7 bases fit TRBD1. V was pared by 3 bases and J by 7 bases, with 13 bases of the junction left unmatched. Germline V lookup: CDR1 SGHRS, CDR2 YFSETQ. The CDR3 covers 15 residues. The CDR3 region is CASSSAMGQTTEQYF. The CDR3 DNA follows: TGCGCCAGCAGCTCCGCCATGGGACAGACCACAGAGCAGTACTTC.

A single count supports this clone. This rearrangement joins TRBV5-1 to TRBJ2-5; tentative D call: TRBD1 (7 bases). The germline V gene encodes CDR1 SGHRS and CDR2 YFSETQ. V lost 2 bases and J lost 4, with 12 bases in between. The CDR3 length is 14 residues. The CDR3 loop reads CASSLSQGGETQYF. Here the CDR3 DNA reads TGCGCCAGCAGCTTAAGTCAGGGGGGAGAGACCCAGTACTTC.

V and J are TRBV5-1 and TRBJ1-1; D is ambiguous. The germline gives CDR1 SGHRS, CDR2 YFSETQ. The CDR3 contains 13 residues. V was cut by 0 bases and J by 5 bases, with 8 bases left in between. This chain's CDR3 is CASSLGGGTEAFF. CDR3 nucleotides: TGCGCCAGCAGCTTGGGGGGTGGTACTGAAGCTTTCTTT.

The chain links TRBV12-2 to TRBJ1-6. TRBV12-2 is a pseudogene locus. The CDR3 has 19 residues. CDR3 in DNA: TGTGCAAGTCGCTTACTGCGTCCGGGACCCCGGTCTTATAATTCACCCCTCCACTTT. This translates into CASRLLRPGPRSYNSPLHF.

This clone has only a few counts. DNA of the CDR3: TGTGCCAGTAGTATTGGATCAGGGAACAATTCACCCCTCCACTTT. The encoded protein is CASSIGSGNNSPLHF. The chain has TRBV19 and TRBJ1-6; a possible D gene is TRBD1 (5 bases). The CDR3 length is 15 residues. Germline loops: CDR1 LNHDA, CDR2 SQIVND (reference sequence). V was trimmed by 3 bases and J by 7 bases, leaving 13 bases between them.

This clone was observed a few times. This chain joins TRBV5-6 and TRBJ1-4, with a weak D call TRBD1 (6 bases). V was pared by 4 bases and J by 5 bases, with 15 bases between. CDR1 is SGHDT, CDR2 YYEEEE, per germline. There are 15 residues in the CDR3. CDR3 DNA sequence: TGTGCCAGCAGCGCGGTGGGGGGCGAAAATGAAAAACTGTTTTTT. This codes for CASSAVGGENEKLFF.

This chain uses TRBV4-1 with TRBJ1-1; D ambiguous. The germline CDR1 and CDR2 sequences are MGHRA and YSYEKL. This CDR3 contains 15 residues. V shed 0 bases and J shed 2 bases, with 10 bases lying between them. CDR3 sequence (DNA): TGCGCCAGCAGCCAAGAAGACGGGAGAAACACTGAAGCTTTCTTT. Amino acids: CASSQEDGRNTEAFF.

The chain combines TRBV6-5 with TRBJ2-2; TRBD2 is a possible D gene (5 bases). V was cut by 2 bases and J by 4 bases, with 11 bases left in between. The V gene's germline CDR1 is MNHEY and CDR2 SVGAGI. The CDR3 runs to 15 residues. CDR3 amino acids: CASSYSGRSTGELFF. CDR3 DNA: TGTGCCAGCAGTTACAGCGGCAGGAGCACCGGGGAGCTGTTTTTT.

The chain recombines TRBV27 with TRBJ2-2; D possibly corresponds to TRBD1 (5 bases). The germline V gene has CDR1 MNHEY and CDR2 SMNVEV (reference sequence). Trimming left V 4 bases short and J 1 base short, with 16 bases between. This CDR3 is 17 amino acids long. CDR3 amino acids: CASSSILGVGNTGELFF. CDR3 sequence (DNA): TGTGCCAGCAGTTCCATCTTAGGGGTGGGGAACACCGGGGAGCTGTTTTTT.

The chain recombines TRBV7-2 with TRBJ1-2; D perhaps matches TRBD1 (5 bases). This CDR3 is 14 amino acids long. V was cut by 3 bases and J by 6 bases, with 14 bases left in between. Germline V gene lookup returns CDR1 SGHTA and CDR2 FQGNSA. CDR3: CASSLGLVGDGYTF. The CDR3 DNA sequence: TGTGCCAGCAGCTTGGGGTTGGTGGGGGATGGCTACACCTTC.

This clone was counted once. The V call is TRBV19, the J call TRBJ1-2, with 8 bases that match TRBD1. Germline V gives CDR1 LNHDA, CDR2 SQIVND (reference sequence). The CDR3 sequence is 15 residues long. J gave up 4 bases and V 0 bases, and 4 bases lay outside the gene matches. CDR3 nucleotide sequence: TGTGCCAGTAGTATAGATTGGCAGGGGGCCTATGGCTACACCTTC. Amino acids: CASSIDWQGAYGYTF.

V is TRBV28 and J is TRBJ2-5, with 9 bases lining up with TRBD1. The J call may not be correct, given that the DNA end is closer to TRBJ2-7. The CDR3 sequence is 15 residues long. Germline V gives CDR1 MDHEN, CDR2 SYDVKM. CDR3 residues: CASSTLGTGTYEQYF. Written as DNA, the CDR3 is TGTGCCAGCAGTACATTAGGGACAGGGACCTACGAGCAGTACTTC.

J is TRBJ2-5 and V is TRBV29-1, with 12 bases lining up with TRBD2. This CDR3 contains 13 residues. Germline V gene sequence: CDR1 SQVTM, CDR2 ANQGSEA. J was trimmed by 6 bases and V by 4 bases; bases with no gene match: 3. Here the CDR3 reads CSVGGTSGQTQYF. DNA for the CDR3: TGCAGCGTTGGGGGGACTAGCGGGCAGACCCAGTACTTC. The whole variable domain, filled in from reference TRBV29-1 and TRBJ2-5, reads SAVISQKPSRDICQRGTSLTIQCQVDSQVTMMFWYRQQPGQSLTLIATANQGSEATYESGFVIDKFPISRPNLTFSTLTVSNMSPEDSSIYLCSVGGTSGQTQYFGPGTRLLVL.

The rearrangement uses TRBV27 and TRBJ1-2; 9 bases are a match to TRBD1. The V and J ends lost 2 bases and 8 bases, in that order; junction bases with no gene match: 12. This CDR3 comprises 16 residues. Germline-derived CDR1 and CDR2 are MNHEY and SMNVEV (reference sequence). The CDR3 coding sequence is TGTGCCAGCAGTTTAGGGGCCGGGACAGGGTGGGGAGGCTACACCTTC. Its protein product is CASSLGAGTGWGGYTF.

The rearrangement joins TRBV10-3 to TRBJ1-1, with D possibly being TRBD1 (6 bases). This CDR3 region has 12 residues. V was cut by 10 bases and J by 5 bases, with 14 bases left in between. Germline assignment: CDR1 ENHRY and CDR2 SYGVKD. The CDR3 coding sequence is TGTGCCACCTTTACAACAGGGACTGAAGCTTTCTTT. Translating gives CATFTTGTEAFF.